The TCR beta chain described here comes from a study of T cells in Graves' hyperthyroidism and ophthalmopathy. General study points: Most thyroid clonotypes expanded above 0.001 were also detected in blood.

This clonotype was detected many times. Its antigen is unidentified. There were TCR beta CDR3 regions amplified from RNA transcripts. HTBI primers were employed in a first-round RT-PCR of the TCR CDR3. TCRdb processed the multiplex PCR reads anew with MiXCR; each CDR3 protein has one entry. Of hundreds of thousands of distinct CDR3 sequences in the sample, around 17% were seen once. The V gene lost 0 bases and the J gene lost 7 bases, with 9 bases spanning the gap. The CDR3 length is 12 residues. Germline CDR1 reads DFQATT; CDR2 reads SNEGSKA (reference sequence). The study left out patients who had uncontrolled infection, other autoimmune disease, pregnancy or lactation. The PBMCs had their origin in approximately 10 ml of fresh peripheral blood.

V and J are TRBV20-1 and TRBJ1-1; no clear D gene. The TCR comes from a woman aged 18-29 years with Graves' hyperthyroidism. Sequencing input: blood. This chain's CDR3 is CSAREGRYEAFF. The CDR3 coding sequence is TGCAGTGCTAGAGAAGGGAGATATGAAGCTTTCTTT.